One and the same sample provided the 3 T cell receptor beta chains below, sequenced in a study of T cell responses to AZD1222 COVID-19 vaccine. Sequenced by immunoSEQ multiplex PCR; TCRdb stores in-frame clones only, minus some. This sample has some 180,000 clones, with more than 90% found just once. This sample comprised peripheral blood, obtained 28 days after the second dose of the MenACWY control vaccine. Every receptor here comes from an adult who received the MenACWY meningococcal vaccine as a control.

This chain connects TRBV9 to TRBJ2-1, with D possibly matching TRBD2 (5 bases). The CDR3 has 15 amino acids. Germline V gene sequence: CDR1 SGDLS, CDR2 YYNGEE. The V and J ends lost 1 base and 7 bases respectively, with 15 bases between them. The CDR3 sequence: CASSVLALIGNEQFF. DNA of the CDR3: TGTGCCAGCAGCGTACTAGCCTTGATCGGGAATGAGCAGTTCTTC. The full variable domain, in which reference TRBV9 and TRBJ2-1 provide the parts outside the CDR3, is DSGVTQTPKHLITATGQRVTLRCSPRSGDLSVYWYQQSLDQGLQFLIQYYNGEERAKGNILERFSAQQFPDLHSELNLSSLELGDSALYFCASSVLALIGNEQFFGPGTRLTVL.

V usage is TRBV3-1 (or the pseudogene TRBV3-2) and J usage is TRBJ1-6; D may be TRBD1 (5 bases). There are 15 residues in the CDR3. The V gene's germline CDR1 is LGHDT and CDR2 YNNKEL (reference sequence). V shed 1 base and J shed 10 bases, with 14 bases lying between them. CDR3 sequence reads: CASSQGQGSLSPLHF. DNA for the CDR3: TGTGCCAGCAGCCAAGGGCAGGGATCGTTGTCACCCCTCCACTTT.

The rearrangement uses TRBV12-5 and TRBJ2-1, with 7 bases matching TRBD2. V was pared by 5 bases and J by 5 bases, with 12 bases of the junction left unmatched. CDR3 size: 16 residues. CDR1 LGHNT and CDR2 FRNRAP come from the germline V gene. CDR3 sequence: CASGLPGTMDDNEQFF. Here the CDR3 DNA reads TGTGCTAGTGGTCTCCCCGGGACTATGGACGACAATGAGCAGTTCTTC.